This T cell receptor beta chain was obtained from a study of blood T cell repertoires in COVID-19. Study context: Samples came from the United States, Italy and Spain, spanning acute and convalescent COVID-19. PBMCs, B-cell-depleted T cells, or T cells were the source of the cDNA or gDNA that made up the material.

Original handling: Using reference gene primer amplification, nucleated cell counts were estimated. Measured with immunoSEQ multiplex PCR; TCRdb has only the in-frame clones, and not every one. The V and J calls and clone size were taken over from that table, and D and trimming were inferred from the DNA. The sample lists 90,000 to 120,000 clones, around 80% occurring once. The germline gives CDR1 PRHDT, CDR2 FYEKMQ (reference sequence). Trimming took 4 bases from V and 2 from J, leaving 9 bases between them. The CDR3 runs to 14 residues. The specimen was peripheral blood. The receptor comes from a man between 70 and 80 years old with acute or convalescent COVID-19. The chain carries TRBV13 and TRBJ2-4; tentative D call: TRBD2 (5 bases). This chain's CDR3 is CASSYRGSKNIQYF. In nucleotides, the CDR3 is TGTGCCAGCAGCTACCGAGGGTCCAAAAACATTCAGTACTTC.